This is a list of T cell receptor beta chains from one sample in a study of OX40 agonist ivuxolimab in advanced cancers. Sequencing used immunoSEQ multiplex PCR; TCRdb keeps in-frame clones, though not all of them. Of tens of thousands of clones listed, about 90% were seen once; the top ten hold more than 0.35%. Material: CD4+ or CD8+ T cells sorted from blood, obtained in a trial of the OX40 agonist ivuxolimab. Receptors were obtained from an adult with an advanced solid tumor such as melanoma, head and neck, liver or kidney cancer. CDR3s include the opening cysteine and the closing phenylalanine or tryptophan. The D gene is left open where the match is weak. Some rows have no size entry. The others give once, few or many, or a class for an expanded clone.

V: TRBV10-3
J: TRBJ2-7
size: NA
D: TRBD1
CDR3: CAISPRGRKGAYEQYF
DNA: TGTGCCATCAGTCCGAGGGGTAGGAAGGGGGCTTACGAGCAGTACTTC

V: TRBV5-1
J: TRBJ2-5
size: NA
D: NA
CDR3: CASSLGARRYQETQYF
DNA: TGCGCCAGCAGCTTAGGGGCGCGGCGGTACCAAGAGACCCAGTACTTC

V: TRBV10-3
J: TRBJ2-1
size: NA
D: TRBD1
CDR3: CAISARTGGYNEQFF
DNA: TGTGCCATCAGCGCCCGGACAGGGGGGTACAATGAGCAGTTCTTC

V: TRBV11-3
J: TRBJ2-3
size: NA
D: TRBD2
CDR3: CASGTGGWDTQYF
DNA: TGTGCCAGCGGGACGGGGGGTTGGGATACGCAGTATTTT

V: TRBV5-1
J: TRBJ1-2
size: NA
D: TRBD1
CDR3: CASSLGQGGFDGYTF
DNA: TGCGCCAGCAGCTTGGGACAGGGTGGTTTTGACGGCTACACCTTC

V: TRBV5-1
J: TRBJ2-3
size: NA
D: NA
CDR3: CASSQDGGGTDTQYF
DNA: TGCGCCAGCAGCCAGGACGGCGGCGGAACAGATACGCAGTATTTT

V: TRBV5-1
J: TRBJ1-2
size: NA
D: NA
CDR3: CASSSTGGESYGYTF
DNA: TGCGCCAGCAGCTCCACGGGGGGAGAATCCTATGGCTACACCTTC

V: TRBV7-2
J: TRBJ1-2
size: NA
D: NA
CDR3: CASSFDPSAPGYTF
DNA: TGTGCCAGCAGCTTCGACCCCTCGGCGCCTGGCTACACCTTC

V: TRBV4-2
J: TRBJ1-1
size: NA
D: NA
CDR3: CASRPDRGEAFF
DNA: TGTGCCAGCAGACCCGACAGAGGTGAAGCTTTCTTT

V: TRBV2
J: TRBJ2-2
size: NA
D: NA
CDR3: CASSEGRVNTGELFF
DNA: TGTGCCAGCAGTGAGGGCAGGGTGAACACCGGGGAGCTGTTTTTT

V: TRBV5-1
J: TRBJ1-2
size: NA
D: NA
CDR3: CASSWQGPYGYTF
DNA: TGCGCCAGCAGCTGGCAGGGTCCCTATGGCTACACCTTC

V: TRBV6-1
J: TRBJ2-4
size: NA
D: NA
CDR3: CASSATRGAKNIQYF
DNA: TGTGCCAGCAGTGCCACCCGGGGTGCCAAAAACATTCAGTACTTC

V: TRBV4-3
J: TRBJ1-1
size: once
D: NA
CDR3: CASSQEEGTEAFF
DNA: TGCGCCAGCAGCCAAGAAGAGGGGACAGAAGCTTTCTTT

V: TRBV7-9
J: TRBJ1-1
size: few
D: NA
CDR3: CASSLSSGITEAFF
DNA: TGTGCCAGCAGCTTATCATCAGGGATCACTGAAGCTTTCTTT

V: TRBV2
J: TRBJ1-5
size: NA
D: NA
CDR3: CASSGEAYQPQHF
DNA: TGTGCCAGCAGTGGGGAAGCTTATCAGCCCCAGCATTTT

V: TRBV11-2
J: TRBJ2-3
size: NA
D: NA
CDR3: CASSSARGDTQYF
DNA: TGTGCCAGCAGCTCCGCCCGGGGAGATACGCAGTATTTT

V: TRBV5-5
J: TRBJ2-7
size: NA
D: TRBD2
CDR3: CASSSYSGGAYEQYF
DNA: TGTGCCAGCAGCTCCTATAGCGGGGGGGCCTACGAGCAGTACTTC

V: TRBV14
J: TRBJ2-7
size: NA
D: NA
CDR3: CASSQEAGSSYEQYF
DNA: TGTGCCAGCAGCCAAGAAGCGGGTAGCTCCTACGAGCAGTACTTC

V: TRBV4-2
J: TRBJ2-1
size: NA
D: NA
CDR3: CASSQDHGSSLYNEQFF
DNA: TGTGCCAGCAGCCAAGATCATGGTAGCTCCCTCTACAATGAGCAGTTCTTC

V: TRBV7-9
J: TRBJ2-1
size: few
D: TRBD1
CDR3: CASTGQQGAEEQFF
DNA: TGTGCCAGCACCGGCCAGCAGGGGGCTGAGGAGCAGTTCTTC

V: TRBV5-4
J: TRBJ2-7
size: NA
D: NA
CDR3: CASSSGTPTYEQYF
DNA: TGTGCCAGCAGCTCCGGGACGCCGACCTACGAGCAGTACTTC

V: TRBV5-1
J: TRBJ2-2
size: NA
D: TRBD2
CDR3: CASSLSLAGANTGELFF
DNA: TGCGCCAGCAGCTTAAGCTTAGCGGGAGCGAACACCGGGGAGCTGTTTTTT

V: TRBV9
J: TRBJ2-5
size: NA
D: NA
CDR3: CASSGGLLGGVETQYF
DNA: TGTGCCAGCAGCGGAGGACTCTTGGGTGGGGTGGAGACCCAGTACTTC

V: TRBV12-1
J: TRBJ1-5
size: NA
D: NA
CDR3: CASSFAGRGGNQPQHF
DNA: TGTGCCAGCAGCTTTGCCGGCCGAGGGGGCAATCAGCCCCAGCATTTT

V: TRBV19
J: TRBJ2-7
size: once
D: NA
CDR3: CASSTRSDTPYEQYF
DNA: TGTGCCAGTAGTACCCGATCCGACACCCCCTACGAGCAGTACTTC

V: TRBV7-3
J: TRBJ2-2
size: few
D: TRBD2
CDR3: CATCTQFGTRSNTGELFF
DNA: TGTGCCACCTGTACGCAGTTTGGGACTAGGTCGAACACCGGGGAGCTGTTTTTT

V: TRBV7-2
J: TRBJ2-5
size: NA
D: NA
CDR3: CASSSLRETQYF
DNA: TGTGCCAGCAGCTCCTTACGGGAGACCCAGTACTTC

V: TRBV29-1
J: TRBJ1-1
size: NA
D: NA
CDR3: CSVEGRQVDTGAFF
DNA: TGCAGCGTTGAAGGTCGGCAGGTCGACACTGGAGCTTTCTTT

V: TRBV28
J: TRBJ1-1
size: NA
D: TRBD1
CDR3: CASSPPLPGGADAEAFF
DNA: TGTGCCAGCAGCCCCCCCCTCCCAGGGGGCGCAGATGCTGAAGCTTTCTTT

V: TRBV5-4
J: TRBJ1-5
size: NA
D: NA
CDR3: CASSLGAGEGQPQHF
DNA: TGTGCCAGCAGCTTGGGGGCAGGGGAAGGTCAGCCCCAGCATTTT

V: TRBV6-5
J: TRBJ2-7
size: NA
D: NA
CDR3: CASSGDGLGVYEQYF
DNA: TGTGCCAGCAGTGGAGACGGGTTAGGGGTCTACGAGCAGTACTTC

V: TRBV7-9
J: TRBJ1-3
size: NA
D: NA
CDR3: CASSLPQGGSLGNTIYF
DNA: TGTGCCAGCAGCTTACCCCAGGGAGGGTCTCTTGGAAACACCATATATTTT

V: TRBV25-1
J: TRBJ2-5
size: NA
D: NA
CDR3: CASSGAQETQYF
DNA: TGTGCCAGTTCGGGGGCCCAAGAGACCCAGTACTTC

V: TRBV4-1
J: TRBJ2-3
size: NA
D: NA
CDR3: CASSQVSVADTQYF
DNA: TGCGCCAGCAGCCAAGTTTCAGTGGCAGATACGCAGTATTTT

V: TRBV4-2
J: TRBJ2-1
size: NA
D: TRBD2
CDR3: CASSPRLAGTWSYNEQFF
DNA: TGTGCCAGCAGCCCCCGACTAGCGGGAACATGGTCATACAATGAGCAGTTCTTC

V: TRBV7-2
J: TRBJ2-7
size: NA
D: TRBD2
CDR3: CASSLGAGVSEQYF
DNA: TGTGCCAGCAGCTTAGGTGCGGGAGTCAGCGAGCAGTACTTC

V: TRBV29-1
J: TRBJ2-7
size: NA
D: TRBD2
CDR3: CSARSGNYEQYF
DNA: TGCAGCGCCCGAAGCGGGAACTACGAGCAGTACTTC

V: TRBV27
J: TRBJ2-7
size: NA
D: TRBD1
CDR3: CASSFLPLGGYSYEQYF
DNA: TGTGCCAGCAGTTTTCTCCCCTTAGGGGGCTACTCCTACGAGCAGTACTTC

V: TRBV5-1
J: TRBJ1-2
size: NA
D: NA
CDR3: CASSPAEGYYGYTF
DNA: TGCGCCAGCAGCCCGGCGGAGGGTTACTATGGCTACACCTTC

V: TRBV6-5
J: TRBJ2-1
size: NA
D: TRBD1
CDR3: CASTLPQGAGNEQFF
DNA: TGTGCCAGCACCCTACCCCAGGGGGCGGGAAATGAGCAGTTCTTC

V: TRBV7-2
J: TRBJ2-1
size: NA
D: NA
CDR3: CASSPTRASGYNEQFF
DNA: TGTGCCAGCAGCCCCACAAGAGCCTCGGGCTACAATGAGCAGTTCTTC

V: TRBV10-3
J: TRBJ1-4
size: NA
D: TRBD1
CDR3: CAISDLNRGTNEKLFF
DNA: TGTGCCATCAGTGACCTCAACAGGGGCACTAATGAAAAACTGTTTTTT

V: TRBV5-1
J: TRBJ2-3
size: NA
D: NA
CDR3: CASSLEGTKTDTQYF
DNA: TGCGCCAGCAGCTTGGAGGGGACGAAGACAGATACGCAGTATTTT

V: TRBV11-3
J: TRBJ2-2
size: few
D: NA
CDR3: CASSFLAGELFF
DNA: TGTGCCAGCAGCTTTTTGGCCGGGGAGCTGTTTTTT

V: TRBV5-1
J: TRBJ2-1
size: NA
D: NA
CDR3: CASIPTPGSSYNEQFF
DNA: TGCGCCAGCATCCCAACCCCCGGGAGCTCCTACAATGAGCAGTTCTTC

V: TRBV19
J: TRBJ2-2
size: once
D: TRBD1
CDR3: CASSPRTGANGELFF
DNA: TGTGCCAGTAGTCCCCGGACAGGGGCAAACGGGGAGCTGTTTTTT

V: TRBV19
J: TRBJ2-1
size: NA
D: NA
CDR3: CASSARRIHNEQFF
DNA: TGTGCCAGTAGCGCAAGGAGAATACACAATGAGCAGTTCTTC

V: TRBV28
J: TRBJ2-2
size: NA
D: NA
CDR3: CASSPGQNTGELFF
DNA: TGTGCCAGCAGTCCGGGACAGAACACCGGGGAGCTGTTTTTT

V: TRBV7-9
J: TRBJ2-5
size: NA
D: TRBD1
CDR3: CASYTDRGETQYF
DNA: TGTGCCAGCTATACGGACAGGGGAGAGACCCAGTACTTC

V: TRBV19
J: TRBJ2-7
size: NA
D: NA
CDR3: CASSTSDSLRVYEQYF
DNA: TGTGCCAGTAGTACCTCGGACTCCCTCAGGGTGTACGAGCAGTACTTC

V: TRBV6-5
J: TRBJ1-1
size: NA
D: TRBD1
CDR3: CASSYPGQARNHF
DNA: TGTGCCAGCAGTTACCCCGGACAGGCGCGAAACCACTTT

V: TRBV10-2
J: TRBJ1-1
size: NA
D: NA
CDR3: CASSLTENTEAFF
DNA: TGCGCCAGCAGCCTGACAGAGAACACTGAAGCTTTCTTT

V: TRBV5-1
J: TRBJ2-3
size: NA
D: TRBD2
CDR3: CASSLWASGPEDTQYF
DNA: TGCGCCAGCAGCTTGTGGGCTAGCGGGCCCGAGGATACGCAGTATTTT

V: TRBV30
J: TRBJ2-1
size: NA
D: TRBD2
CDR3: CAWKVAGGHDEQFF
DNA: TGTGCCTGGAAAGTAGCGGGGGGGCATGATGAGCAGTTCTTC

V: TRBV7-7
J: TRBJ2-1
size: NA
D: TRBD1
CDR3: CASSPLQGSNEQFF
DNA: TGTGCCAGCAGCCCCCTACAGGGGAGCAATGAGCAGTTCTTC

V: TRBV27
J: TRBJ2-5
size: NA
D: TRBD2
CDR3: CASSGLAGGSETQYF
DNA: TGTGCCAGCAGCGGACTAGCGGGAGGGTCAGAGACCCAGTACTTC

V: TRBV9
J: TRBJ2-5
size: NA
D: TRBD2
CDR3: CASSAGTRKETQYF
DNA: TGTGCCAGCAGCGCCGGGACTAGGAAAGAGACCCAGTACTTC

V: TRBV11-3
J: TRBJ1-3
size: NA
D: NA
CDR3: CASSLEGSSGNTIYF
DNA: TGTGCCAGCAGCTTAGAGGGGAGCTCTGGAAACACCATATATTTT